A selection of T cell receptor beta chains follows, all from one sample in a study of T cell responses to AZD1222 COVID-19 vaccine. The table came from immunoSEQ multiplex PCR; TCRdb's copy has only in-frame clones and leaves some out. The table records 15,000 to 17,000 clones, 88% of them present only once. Source: peripheral blood, taken 28 days after the second AZD1222 dose. The receptors shown here come from an adult who received the AZD1222 COVID-19 vaccine. Both conserved end residues are part of each CDR3. The order of the fields is clone size, V gene, D gene, J gene, CDR3 protein, CDR3 DNA. A D gene is named only where the DNA matches it firmly. Expanded clones get a size class; other rows say once, few or many, or leave the size out.

abundance: -; v_gene: TRBV7-6; d_gene: TRBD1; j_gene: TRBJ2-1; CDR3aa: CASSYKTGASSYNEQFF; CDR3nt: TGTGCCAGCAGCTACAAGACAGGGGCCAGCTCCTACAATGAGCAGTTCTTC
abundance: -; v_gene: TRBV7-2; d_gene: TRBD1; j_gene: TRBJ1-2; CDR3aa: CASSAQGAQGYGYTF; CDR3nt: TGTGCCAGCAGCGCCCAGGGGGCGCAAGGCTATGGCTACACCTTC
abundance: -; v_gene: TRBV13; d_gene: -; j_gene: TRBJ2-7; CDR3aa: CASKSTDSRDYEQYF; CDR3nt: TGTGCCAGCAAGTCTACGGACAGCCGGGACTACGAGCAGTACTTC
abundance: -; v_gene: TRBV6-5; d_gene: TRBD1; j_gene: TRBJ1-2; CDR3aa: CASSREGQGRYGYTF; CDR3nt: TGTGCCAGCAGTAGAGAGGGACAGGGTCGGTATGGCTACACCTTC
abundance: -; v_gene: TRBV6-5; d_gene: TRBD1; j_gene: TRBJ1-5; CDR3aa: CASNLGQGKGQPQHF; CDR3nt: TGTGCCAGCAATCTGGGACAGGGGAAAGGTCAGCCCCAGCATTTT
abundance: -; v_gene: TRBV5-1; d_gene: TRBD2; j_gene: TRBJ2-5; CDR3aa: CASSPLAGGNQETQYF; CDR3nt: TGCGCCAGCAGCCCCCTAGCGGGAGGGAACCAAGAGACCCAGTACTTC
abundance: -; v_gene: TRBV19; d_gene: -; j_gene: TRBJ1-2; CDR3aa: CATPTGEGGYTF; CDR3nt: TGTGCCACCCCAACGGGGGAGGGTGGCTACACCTTC
abundance: once; v_gene: TRBV15; d_gene: TRBD2; j_gene: TRBJ2-7; CDR3aa: CATQAGARSYEQYF; CDR3nt: TGTGCCACTCAAGCGGGGGCCCGCTCCTACGAGCAGTACTTC
abundance: -; v_gene: TRBV5-1; d_gene: -; j_gene: TRBJ2-3; CDR3aa: CASSSYGADTQYF; CDR3nt: TGCGCCAGCAGCTCATATGGGGCAGATACGCAGTATTTT
abundance: -; v_gene: TRBV19; d_gene: -; j_gene: TRBJ1-2; CDR3aa: CASRAPNYGYTF; CDR3nt: TGTGCCAGTAGAGCCCCAAACTATGGCTACACCTTC
abundance: -; v_gene: TRBV7-9; d_gene: -; j_gene: TRBJ2-1; CDR3aa: CASSPRGAGYNEQFF; CDR3nt: TGTGCCAGCAGCCCTAGGGGGGCGGGCTACAATGAGCAGTTCTTC
abundance: -; v_gene: TRBV7-8; d_gene: TRBD1; j_gene: TRBJ2-7; CDR3aa: CASSPSGDRYEQYF; CDR3nt: TGTGCCAGCAGCCCCTCGGGGGACAGGTACGAGCAGTACTTC
abundance: -; v_gene: TRBV7-2; d_gene: -; j_gene: TRBJ2-7; CDR3aa: CASSTVPGREQYF; CDR3nt: TGTGCCAGCAGCACCGTCCCAGGGAGGGAGCAGTACTTC
abundance: -; v_gene: TRBV24-1; d_gene: -; j_gene: TRBJ2-5; CDR3aa: CATSDYGAFQETQYF; CDR3nt: TGTGCCACCAGTGATTATGGGGCGTTCCAAGAGACCCAGTACTTC
abundance: -; v_gene: TRBV29-1; d_gene: TRBD2; j_gene: TRBJ2-5; CDR3aa: CSVAGLAGEWATTQYF; CDR3nt: TGCAGCGTTGCTGGACTAGCGGGAGAATGGGCGACAACCCAGTACTTC
abundance: -; v_gene: TRBV27; d_gene: TRBD1; j_gene: TRBJ1-1; CDR3aa: CASRTGAMNTEAFF; CDR3nt: TGTGCCAGCAGGACAGGGGCAATGAACACTGAAGCTTTCTTT
abundance: -; v_gene: TRBV28; d_gene: -; j_gene: TRBJ1-1; CDR3aa: CASSLTGATTMNTEAFF; CDR3nt: TGTGCCAGCAGTTTAACGGGGGCAACTACTATGAACACTGAAGCTTTCTTT
abundance: few; v_gene: TRBV9; d_gene: -; j_gene: TRBJ2-2; CDR3aa: CASSDAGRTGELFF; CDR3nt: TGTGCCAGCAGCGACGCGGGGAGGACCGGGGAGCTGTTTTTT
abundance: -; v_gene: TRBV28; d_gene: TRBD1; j_gene: TRBJ1-2; CDR3aa: CASSFPGTGGHYGYTF; CDR3nt: TGTGCCAGCAGTTTCCCCGGGACAGGGGGCCACTATGGCTACACCTTC
abundance: -; v_gene: TRBV6-2/TRBV6-3; d_gene: -; j_gene: TRBJ1-5; CDR3aa: CASSWGGTGNQPQHF; CDR3nt: TGTGCCAGCAGTTGGGGGGGGACCGGCAATCAGCCCCAGCATTTT
abundance: -; v_gene: TRBV4-1; d_gene: -; j_gene: TRBJ1-1; CDR3aa: CASSQEVSRTEAFF; CDR3nt: TGCGCCAGCAGCCAAGAAGTCAGTCGGACTGAAGCTTTCTTT
abundance: -; v_gene: TRBV29-1; d_gene: TRBD2; j_gene: TRBJ2-1; CDR3aa: CSVEGGTSGDNEQFF; CDR3nt: TGCAGCGTTGAAGGGGGGACTAGCGGGGACAATGAGCAGTTCTTC
abundance: -; v_gene: TRBV6-6; d_gene: TRBD2; j_gene: TRBJ2-1; CDR3aa: CASSYRSGGAFDEQFF; CDR3nt: TGTGCCAGCAGTTACCGGAGCGGGGGGGCCTTCGATGAGCAGTTCTTC
abundance: -; v_gene: TRBV2; d_gene: TRBD1; j_gene: TRBJ2-2; CDR3aa: CASKQGAGTGELFF; CDR3nt: TGTGCCAGCAAGCAGGGGGCAGGCACCGGGGAGCTGTTTTTT
abundance: -; v_gene: TRBV28; d_gene: TRBD2; j_gene: TRBJ2-7; CDR3aa: CASSFTSGSDGQYF; CDR3nt: TGTGCCAGCAGTTTTACTAGCGGGAGCGACGGGCAGTACTTC
abundance: few; v_gene: TRBV7-6; d_gene: TRBD2; j_gene: TRBJ2-7; CDR3aa: CASSPGTSGLNEQYF; CDR3nt: TGTGCCAGCAGCCCCGGGACTAGCGGGCTAAACGAGCAGTACTTC
abundance: -; v_gene: TRBV27; d_gene: -; j_gene: TRBJ2-1; CDR3aa: CASSLSLLAADEQFF; CDR3nt: TGTGCCAGCAGTTTATCGCTACTTGCTGCCGATGAGCAGTTCTTC
abundance: -; v_gene: TRBV4-3; d_gene: -; j_gene: TRBJ2-2; CDR3aa: CASSRGTLNTGELFF; CDR3nt: TGCGCCAGCAGCCGGGGAACACTAAACACCGGGGAGCTGTTTTTT
abundance: -; v_gene: TRBV25-1; d_gene: -; j_gene: TRBJ1-1; CDR3aa: CASSEYRGGNTEAFF; CDR3nt: TGTGCCAGCAGTGAATATCGTGGGGGGAACACTGAAGCTTTCTTT
abundance: -; v_gene: TRBV15; d_gene: -; j_gene: TRBJ1-3; CDR3aa: CATSSGDTSGNTIYF; CDR3nt: TGTGCCACCAGCAGCGGGGATACCTCTGGAAACACCATATATTTT
abundance: -; v_gene: TRBV3-1/TRBV3-2; d_gene: -; j_gene: TRBJ2-2; CDR3aa: CASSPWRSTGELFF; CDR3nt: TGTGCCAGCAGCCCCTGGAGGTCCACCGGGGAGCTGTTTTTT
abundance: -; v_gene: TRBV3-1/TRBV3-2; d_gene: TRBD1; j_gene: TRBJ1-1; CDR3aa: CASSQGNRGMNTEAFF; CDR3nt: TGTGCCAGCAGCCAAGGAAACAGGGGCATGAACACTGAAGCTTTCTTT
abundance: -; v_gene: TRBV19; d_gene: TRBD1; j_gene: TRBJ2-2; CDR3aa: CASSGDRGNTGELFF; CDR3nt: TGTGCCAGTAGTGGGGACAGGGGAAACACCGGGGAGCTGTTTTTT
abundance: -; v_gene: TRBV5-1; d_gene: TRBD1; j_gene: TRBJ1-1; CDR3aa: CASSLGSGTGNTEAFF; CDR3nt: TGCGCCAGCAGCTTGGGGTCCGGGACAGGGAACACTGAAGCTTTCTTT
abundance: few; v_gene: TRBV6-5; d_gene: -; j_gene: TRBJ1-1; CDR3aa: CASSLGASEAFF; CDR3nt: TGTGCCAGCAGTCTGGGGGCATCTGAAGCTTTCTTT
abundance: few; v_gene: TRBV21-1; d_gene: -; j_gene: TRBJ1-2; CDR3aa: CASSKASSCGPSSYTF; CDR3nt: TGTGCCAGCAGCAAAGCGAGTTCTTGCGGGCCCAGTAGCTACACCTTC
abundance: -; v_gene: TRBV6-5; d_gene: -; j_gene: TRBJ1-2; CDR3aa: CASTASRGEAGYTF; CDR3nt: TGTGCCAGCACCGCGAGCAGGGGAGAAGCTGGCTACACCTTC
abundance: -; v_gene: TRBV20-1; d_gene: TRBD2; j_gene: TRBJ2-1; CDR3aa: CSASLGGSYFYNEQFF; CDR3nt: TGCAGTGCTAGTCTAGGCGGGAGCTACTTCTACAATGAGCAGTTCTTC
abundance: once; v_gene: TRBV19; d_gene: TRBD1; j_gene: TRBJ2-1; CDR3aa: CASSTAGTGDNEQFF; CDR3nt: TGTGCCAGTAGTACCGCCGGGACAGGGGACAATGAGCAGTTCTTC
abundance: -; v_gene: TRBV6-5; d_gene: -; j_gene: TRBJ2-5; CDR3aa: CASSYQGETQYF; CDR3nt: TGTGCCAGCAGTTACCAGGGGGAGACCCAGTACTTC
abundance: once; v_gene: TRBV7-2; d_gene: -; j_gene: TRBJ1-5; CDR3aa: CASSYRQNQPQHF; CDR3nt: TGTGCCAGCAGCTACAGACAGAATCAGCCCCAGCATTTT
abundance: -; v_gene: TRBV3-1/TRBV3-2; d_gene: TRBD1; j_gene: TRBJ1-2; CDR3aa: CASSYRQGDYGYTF; CDR3nt: TGTGCCAGCAGCTATCGACAGGGGGACTATGGCTACACCTTC
abundance: -; v_gene: TRBV11-2; d_gene: -; j_gene: TRBJ2-1; CDR3aa: CASSKTGTASYNEQFF; CDR3nt: TGTGCCAGCAGCAAAACCGGGACCGCCTCCTACAATGAGCAGTTCTTC
abundance: -; v_gene: TRBV5-8; d_gene: -; j_gene: TRBJ2-7; CDR3aa: CASSLIGGLDEQYF; CDR3nt: TGTGCCAGCAGCTTGATTGGGGGACTCGACGAGCAGTACTTC
abundance: -; v_gene: TRBV6-5; d_gene: -; j_gene: TRBJ2-7; CDR3aa: CASSYSAGRSYEQYF; CDR3nt: TGTGCCAGCAGTTACTCGGCGGGACGCTCCTACGAGCAGTACTTC
abundance: -; v_gene: TRBV5-4; d_gene: -; j_gene: TRBJ1-2; CDR3aa: CASSQGWDGYTF; CDR3nt: TGTGCCAGCAGCCAGGGTTGGGATGGCTACACCTTC